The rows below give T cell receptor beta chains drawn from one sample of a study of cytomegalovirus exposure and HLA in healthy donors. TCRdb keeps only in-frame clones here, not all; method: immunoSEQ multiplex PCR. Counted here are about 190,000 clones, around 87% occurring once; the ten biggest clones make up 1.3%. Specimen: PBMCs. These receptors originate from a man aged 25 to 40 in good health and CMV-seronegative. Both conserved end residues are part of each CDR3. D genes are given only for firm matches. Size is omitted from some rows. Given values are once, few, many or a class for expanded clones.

CASSPLERSTDTQYF,TGTGCCAGCTCACCGCTTGAGCGGAGCACAGATACGCAGTATTTT,NA,TRBJ2-3,15,NA,TRBV18
CASSLSGGVRAFF,TGTGCCAGCAGCTTATCAGGGGGTGTCAGAGCTTTCTTT,TRBD1,TRBJ1-1,13,NA,TRBV13
CASSLPKTGENTEAFF,TGTGCCAGCAGTTTACCGAAGACAGGGGAGAACACTGAAGCTTTCTTT,TRBD1,TRBJ1-1,16,NA,TRBV28
CASSLFGTGGNSPLHF,TGTGCCAGCAGTTTGTTCGGGACAGGGGGGAATTCACCCCTCCACTTT,TRBD1,TRBJ1-6,16,NA,TRBV27
CASSQDWTVPGEQYF,TGCGCCAGCAGCCAAGATTGGACAGTCCCCGGGGAGCAGTACTTC,NA,TRBJ2-7,15,NA,TRBV4-3
CASRTPGQANTGELFF,TGTGCCAGCAGGACACCGGGACAAGCGAACACCGGGGAGCTGTTTTTT,NA,TRBJ2-2,16,NA,TRBV2
CASSPQDRGLTGELFF,TGTGCCAGCAGCCCGCAGGACAGGGGCTTAACCGGGGAGCTGTTTTTT,TRBD1,TRBJ2-2,16,NA,TRBV5-5
CASSLAHRTYGYTF,TGTGCCAGCAGCTTGGCGCACAGGACGTATGGCTACACCTTC,NA,TRBJ1-2,14,NA,TRBV5-6
CASSSARGFLEKLFF,TGTGCCAGCAGCTCAGCCCGGGGATTCCTTGAAAAACTGTTTTTT,NA,TRBJ1-4,15,NA,TRBV7-8
CASSRWGRYSPLHF,TGTGCCAGCAGCCGGTGGGGGAGGTATTCACCCCTCCACTTT,NA,TRBJ1-6,14,NA,TRBV11-2
CSSSDSHTEAFF,TGCAGCTCTTCGGACAGCCACACTGAAGCTTTCTTT,NA,TRBJ1-1,12,NA,TRBV29-1
CASSLNRDRLHYGYTF,TGTGCCAGCAGCCTAAACCGGGACAGGCTCCATTATGGCTACACCTTC,TRBD1,TRBJ1-2,16,NA,TRBV5-4
CSVESGLAGAGELFF,TGCAGCGTTGAAAGCGGCCTAGCGGGAGCCGGGGAGCTGTTTTTT,TRBD2,TRBJ2-2,15,NA,TRBV29-1
CASSLLPFRGQYF,TGTGCCAGCAGTTTATTACCGTTCCGCGGCCAGTACTTC,NA,TRBJ2-7,13,NA,TRBV28
CASSGLGSYEQYF,TGTGCCAGCAGTGGGCTGGGCAGCTACGAGCAGTACTTC,NA,TRBJ2-7,13,few,TRBV25-1
CASSPTPGLPTYEQYF,TGTGCCAGCAGTCCTACTCCGGGACTCCCCACCTACGAGCAGTACTTC,NA,TRBJ2-7,16,NA,TRBV28
CASRPSDRNEKLFF,TGCGCCAGTCGACCCTCGGACAGAAATGAAAAACTGTTTTTT,NA,TRBJ1-4,14,NA,TRBV5-1
CATGDYEQYF,TGTGCCACGGGGGATTACGAGCAGTACTTC,NA,TRBJ2-7,10,NA,TRBV6-5
CASSPSRDRVGYTF,TGCGCCAGCAGCCCCTCCCGGGACAGGGTTGGCTACACCTTC,TRBD1,TRBJ1-2,14,NA,TRBV4-3
CASSKDLGTGAYEQYF,TGTGCCAGCAGCAAAGATCTCGGGACAGGGGCCTACGAGCAGTACTTC,TRBD1,TRBJ2-7,16,NA,TRBV5-5
CASSRTGAGSGNTIYF,TGTGCCAGCAGCCGGACAGGGGCCGGCTCTGGAAACACCATATATTTT,TRBD1,TRBJ1-3,16,NA,TRBV4-2
CASSPGGSNTGELFF,TGTGCCAGCAGTCCCGGGGGGTCGAACACCGGGGAGCTGTTTTTT,TRBD2,TRBJ2-2,15,NA,TRBV6-6
CASSIDGQGHSTDTQYF,TGTGCCAGTAGTATAGATGGGCAGGGACATAGCACAGATACGCAGTATTTT,NA,TRBJ2-3,17,NA,TRBV19
CASSETLITNQPQHF,TGTGCCAGCAGTGAAACTTTAATTACCAATCAGCCCCAGCATTTT,NA,TRBJ1-5,15,NA,TRBV6-1
CASFGNRGTSLSQFF,TGTGCCAGCTTCGGCAACCGGGGGACTAGCCTTAGTCAGTTCTTC,TRBD2,TRBJ2-1,15,NA,TRBV7-9
CASSPLRGADTQYF,TGCGCCAGCAGCCCCCTTCGGGGGGCAGATACGCAGTATTTT,TRBD2,TRBJ2-3,14,NA,TRBV5-1
CASNGQVDTGELFF,TGTGCCAGTAATGGACAGGTGGACACCGGGGAGCTGTTTTTT,TRBD1,TRBJ2-2,14,NA,TRBV19
CASSVRGDTDTQYF,TGTGCCAGCAGCGTCAGGGGGGACACAGATACGCAGTATTTT,NA,TRBJ2-3,14,NA,TRBV9
CASKPRGLGDDSNQPQHF,TGTGCCAGCAAGCCCAGGGGGCTTGGAGATGATAGCAATCAGCCCCAGCATTTT,NA,TRBJ1-5,18,NA,TRBV21-1
CASSQVTGIGYEQYF,TGTGCCAGCAGCCAAGTGACCGGGATCGGATACGAGCAGTACTTC,NA,TRBJ2-7,15,NA,TRBV14
CASSWGQGRSYEQYF,TGTGCCAGCAGTTGGGGACAGGGGCGATCCTACGAGCAGTACTTC,TRBD1,TRBJ2-7,15,NA,TRBV6-6
CASLSGLYNEQFF,TGTGCCAGTTTGTCGGGACTGTACAATGAGCAGTTCTTC,NA,TRBJ2-1,13,NA,TRBV19
CANSVGTIYGYTF,TGTGCCAACAGTGTGGGGACTATCTATGGCTACACCTTC,NA,TRBJ1-2,13,NA,TRBV6-1